This T cell receptor (beta chain) was obtained from a study of cytomegalovirus exposure and HLA in healthy donors. Worth noting for this clone: Its target is not known.

Use of 60 Vbeta and 13 Jbeta primers characterized the PCR. The repertoire was sequenced with immunoSEQ multiplex PCR; TCRdb's copy has only in-frame clones and lacks some. The sample has tens of thousands of clones, 86% seen once. The CDR3 consists of 14 residues. Germline CDR1 and CDR2: GTSNPN and SVGIG (reference sequence). V lost 1 base and J 3 bases, leaving 11 bases between the germline ends. Findings and caveats of the study: Earlier analysis found most TCR beta V segments productive about 87% or about 30% of the time. Differences between HLA loci emerged in a later analysis of TCR association rates, with DRB1 most and HLA-C fewest.

The gene calls are TRBV30 and TRBJ2-3, with a possible D match to TRBD1 (6 bases). This sequence was found in a man aged 25-45 years in good health and CMV-seropositive. The sample consisted of PBMCs. CDR3 in DNA: TGTGCCTGGAGTGGAAGGACAGCTACAGATACGCAGTATTTT. Amino acid sequence: CAWSGRTATDTQYF.